This note documents a single TCR beta chain sequence. This sample is part of a study of blood T cell repertoires in COVID-19. In the study overall: COVID-19 samples collected from the United States, Italy and Spain covered acute and convalescent phases.

Clones were sequenced by immunoSEQ multiplex PCR, and TCRdb holds only the in-frame ones, with some missing. The top ten hold approximately 3% of the sample, which has about 370,000 clones, 80% to 90% seen once. In Seattle, patients joined the study during active infection and were tracked longitudinally. CDR3 size: 14 residues. The germline gives CDR1 SGHAT, CDR2 FQNNGV. The V end was cut by 1 base, the J end by 0 bases, with 7 bases between. Sequencing input: peripheral blood. The rearrangement links TRBV11-2 to TRBJ2-7; D ambiguous. The receptor comes from a woman between 25 and 40 years old with COVID-19, enrolled during active disease. The CDR3 DNA reads as TGTGCCAGCAGCTTAGTGGTCAGCTCCTACGAGCAGTACGTC. This translates into CASSLVVSSYEQYV.